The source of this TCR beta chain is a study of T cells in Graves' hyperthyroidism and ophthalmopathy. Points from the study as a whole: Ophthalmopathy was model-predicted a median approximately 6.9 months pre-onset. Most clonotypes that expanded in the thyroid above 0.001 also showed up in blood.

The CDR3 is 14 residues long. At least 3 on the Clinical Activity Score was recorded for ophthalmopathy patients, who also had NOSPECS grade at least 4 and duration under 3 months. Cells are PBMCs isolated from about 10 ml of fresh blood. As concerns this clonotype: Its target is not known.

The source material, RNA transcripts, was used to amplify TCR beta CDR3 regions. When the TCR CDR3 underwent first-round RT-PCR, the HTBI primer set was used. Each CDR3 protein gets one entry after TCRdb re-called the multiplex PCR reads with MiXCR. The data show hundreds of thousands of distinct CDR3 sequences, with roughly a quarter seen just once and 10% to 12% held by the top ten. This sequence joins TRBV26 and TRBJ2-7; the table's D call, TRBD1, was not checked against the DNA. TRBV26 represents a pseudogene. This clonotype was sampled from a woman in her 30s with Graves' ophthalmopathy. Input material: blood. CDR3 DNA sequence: TGTGCCATCAGTTCACCGGGACAGGGTTACGAGCAGTACTTC. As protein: CAISSPGQGYEQYF.